The 11 T cell receptor beta chains below all came from one sample that was sequenced in a study of cytomegalovirus exposure and HLA in healthy donors. The PCR was carried out with 60 Vbeta primers and 13 Jbeta primers. Clones were sequenced by immunoSEQ multiplex PCR, and TCRdb holds only the in-frame ones, with some missing. In the table there are approximately 110,000 clones, approximately 80% of which are singletons. The sequenced material came from PBMCs. The source of these receptors is a human donor in good health.

The chain recombines TRBV5-4 with TRBJ2-7, with a possible D match to TRBD2 (7 bases). CDR1 is SGHNT, CDR2 YYREEE, per germline (reference sequence). The ends were cut back, 4 bases at V and 3 bases at J, with 17 bases in the middle. The CDR3 sequence is 15 residues long. The CDR3 sequence is CASSPGPGGDYEQYF. The CDR3 region has the DNA TGTGCCAGCAGCCCAGGGCCGGGGGGCGACTACGAGCAGTACTTC.

This clone has just a few counts. J is TRBJ1-1 and V is TRBV5-1; D is unclear. Germline CDR1 SGHRS, CDR2 YFSETQ. The length of the CDR3 is 14 residues. The V and J ends lost 3 bases and 2 bases respectively, with 11 bases between them. The CDR3 reads CASSSGSLNTEAFF. The CDR3 coding sequence is TGCGCCAGCAGCTCGGGGTCCCTTAACACTGAAGCTTTCTTT.

The chain links TRBV12-5 to TRBJ1-2; 10 bases line up with TRBD1. CDR3 size: 16 residues. The J segment lost 6 bases and the V segment lost 0 bases, leaving 7 bases of the junction unmatched. Germline V gene data show CDR1 as LGHNT and CDR2 as FRNRAP. For the CDR3, the DNA is TGTGCTAGTGGTTTGGTTCCGACAGGGGGCGCCGATGGCTACACCTTC. As protein: CASGLVPTGGADGYTF.

V gene TRBV6-5 combines with J gene TRBJ1-2; D gene uncertain. The CDR3 spans 14 residues. V lost 0 bases and J lost 4, with 9 bases in between. CDR1 is MNHEY, CDR2 SVGAGI, per germline. The CDR3 DNA reads as TGTGCCAGCAGTTACTCGCGGGGTCCCTATGGCTACACCTTC. Protein: CASSYSRGPYGYTF.

The genes are TRBV1 and TRBJ2-7; TRBD2, as called in the table, went unchecked against the DNA. TRBV1 is tagged as a pseudogene. The CDR3 length is 13 residues. CDR3 nucleotide sequence: TGCACCAGCAGCCGCGGGTTGAACTACGAGCAGTACTTC. As protein: CTSSRGLNYEQYF.

The chain carries TRBV2 and TRBJ1-5; 9 bases are a match to TRBD1. The germline CDR1 and CDR2 sequences are SNHLY and FYNNEI. The CDR3 is 15 residues long. Trimming cost V 6 bases and J 3 bases; bases outside gene matches: 6. In DNA form, the CDR3 reads TGTGCCAGCAGCGCGGACAGGGGAAACAATCAGCCCCAGCATTTT. Residues: CASSADRGNNQPQHF.

The chain couples TRBV9 to TRBJ2-1, with D tentatively TRBD1 (5 bases). Germline CDR1 is SGDLS and CDR2 is YYNGEE. Trimming pared 0 bases from V and 8 bases from J, leaving 9 bases between. The CDR3 length is 13 residues. Here the CDR3 reads CASSVDRYDEQFF. DNA for the CDR3: TGTGCCAGCAGCGTAGACAGGTACGATGAGCAGTTCTTC.

V gene TRBV6-5 combines with J gene TRBJ2-1; 7 bases align to TRBD1. The CDR3 runs 14 residues. Germline V gene lookup returns CDR1 MNHEY and CDR2 SVGAGI. Germline trimming cut 2 bases from V and 3 bases from J; bases unmatched to any gene: 1. The CDR3 here is CASSYGQDYNEQFF. CDR3 nucleotides: TGTGCCAGCAGTTACGGACAGGACTACAATGAGCAGTTCTTC.

The rearrangement uses TRBV18 and TRBJ1-4; possibly TRBD1 for D (5 bases). Germline-derived CDR1 and CDR2 are KGHSH and LQKENI. The CDR3 consists of 15 residues. V was clipped by 3 bases and J by 7 bases, with 15 bases between them. The CDR3 sequence: CASSPSQGVSEKLFF. The CDR3 nucleotides are TGTGCCAGCTCACCGTCTCAGGGTGTGAGTGAAAAACTGTTTTTT.

The J gene is TRBJ2-3, the V gene TRBV9; 9 positions match TRBD2. Germline V gene lookup returns CDR1 SGDLS and CDR2 YYNGEE. The V and J ends lost 0 bases and 1 base, in that order; junction bases with no gene match: 6. This CDR3 has 17 amino acids. CDR3 DNA: TGTGCCAGCAGCGTAGGGGCTAGCGGGATGGGCACAGATACGCAGTATTTT. It encodes CASSVGASGMGTDTQYF.

This chain uses TRBV7-9 with TRBJ2-7, with D possibly being TRBD1 (6 bases). Germline-derived CDR1 and CDR2 are SEHNR and FQNEAQ (reference sequence). The CDR3 spans 15 residues. With 4 bases removed from V and 2 bases from J, the gap between germline ends came to 15 bases. The CDR3 DNA reads TGTGCCAGCAGCTCCGGACAGAGTCTAGCCTACGAGCAGTACTTC. The encoded protein is CASSSGQSLAYEQYF.